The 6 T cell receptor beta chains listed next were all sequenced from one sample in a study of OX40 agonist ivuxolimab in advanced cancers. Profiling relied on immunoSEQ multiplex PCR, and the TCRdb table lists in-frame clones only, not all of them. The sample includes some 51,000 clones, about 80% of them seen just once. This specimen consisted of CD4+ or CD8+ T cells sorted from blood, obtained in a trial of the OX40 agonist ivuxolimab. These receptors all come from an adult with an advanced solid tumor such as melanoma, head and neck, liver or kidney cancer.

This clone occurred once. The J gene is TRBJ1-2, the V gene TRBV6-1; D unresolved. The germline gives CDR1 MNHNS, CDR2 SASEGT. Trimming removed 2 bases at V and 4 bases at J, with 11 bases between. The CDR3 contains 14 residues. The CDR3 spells CASSESGPAYGYTF. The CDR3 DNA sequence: TGTGCCAGCAGTGAATCGGGTCCAGCCTATGGCTACACCTTC.

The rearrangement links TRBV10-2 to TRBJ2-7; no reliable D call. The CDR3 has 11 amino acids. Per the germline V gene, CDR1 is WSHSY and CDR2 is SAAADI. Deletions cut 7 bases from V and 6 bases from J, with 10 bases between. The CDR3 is CASMTESEQYF. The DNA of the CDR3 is TGCGCCAGCATGACCGAATCCGAGCAGTACTTC.

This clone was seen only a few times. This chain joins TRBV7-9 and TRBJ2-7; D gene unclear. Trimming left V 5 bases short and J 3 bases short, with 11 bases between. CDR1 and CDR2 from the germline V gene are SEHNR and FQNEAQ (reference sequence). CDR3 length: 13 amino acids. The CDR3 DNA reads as TGTGCCAGCAGCCACAGTGGCGTCTACGAGCAGTACTTC. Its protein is CASSHSGVYEQYF.

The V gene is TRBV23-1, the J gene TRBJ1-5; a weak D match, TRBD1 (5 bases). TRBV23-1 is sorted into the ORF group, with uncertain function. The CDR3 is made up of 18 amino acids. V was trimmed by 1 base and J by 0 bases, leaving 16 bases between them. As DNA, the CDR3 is TGCGCCAGCAGTCAATACAAGGCCAGGGATAGTAGCAATCAGCCCCAGCATTTT. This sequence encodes CASSQYKARDSSNQPQHF.

CDR3 region: CATSRDRVVDEQYF. The CDR3 DNA is TGTGCCACCAGCAGAGACAGGGTCGTCGACGAGCAGTACTTC. The J gene is TRBJ2-7, the V gene TRBV15; D is possibly TRBD1 (5 bases). Trimming stripped 0 bases from V and 5 bases from J, with 11 bases between. This CDR3 has 14 amino acids. Germline V gene lookup returns CDR1 LNHNV and CDR2 YYDKDF (reference sequence).

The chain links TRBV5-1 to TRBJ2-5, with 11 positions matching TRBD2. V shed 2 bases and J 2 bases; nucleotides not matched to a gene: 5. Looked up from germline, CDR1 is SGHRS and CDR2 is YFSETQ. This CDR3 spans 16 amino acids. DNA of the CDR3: TGCGCCAGCAGCTTAACGGCTAGCGGGAGGCAAGAGACCCAGTACTTC. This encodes CASSLTASGRQETQYF.